This record covers a single TCR beta chain. This record belongs to a study of cytomegalovirus exposure and HLA in healthy donors. The PCR employed 60 Vbeta primers together with 13 Jbeta primers. Measured with immunoSEQ multiplex PCR; TCRdb has only the in-frame clones, and not every one. Its listing shows 190,000 or so clones. Sequencing was performed on PBMCs. This receptor was taken from a boy aged 5 to 17 in good health and CMV-seronegative.

The CDR3 nucleotides read TGTGCCAGCAGTACCCGACAGGGCGAGGGTTCACCCCTCCACTTT. Amino acid sequence: CASSTRQGEGSPLHF. This chain links TRBV27 with TRBJ1-6; 7 bases are a match to TRBD1. V was pared by 5 bases and J by 9 bases, with 10 bases of the junction left unmatched. The germline V gene encodes CDR1 MNHEY and CDR2 SMNVEV (reference sequence). This CDR3 is built from 15 residues.